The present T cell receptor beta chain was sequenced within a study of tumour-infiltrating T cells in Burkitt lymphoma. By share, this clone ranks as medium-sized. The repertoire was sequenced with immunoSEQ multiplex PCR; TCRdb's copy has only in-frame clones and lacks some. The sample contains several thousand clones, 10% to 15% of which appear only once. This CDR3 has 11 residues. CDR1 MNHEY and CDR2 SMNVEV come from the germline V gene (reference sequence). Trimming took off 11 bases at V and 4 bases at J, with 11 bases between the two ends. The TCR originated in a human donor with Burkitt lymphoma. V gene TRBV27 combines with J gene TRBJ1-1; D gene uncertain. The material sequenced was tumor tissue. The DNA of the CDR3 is TGTGCCGTCGTGGTGTCCACTGAAGCTTTCTTT. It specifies CAVVVSTEAFF.